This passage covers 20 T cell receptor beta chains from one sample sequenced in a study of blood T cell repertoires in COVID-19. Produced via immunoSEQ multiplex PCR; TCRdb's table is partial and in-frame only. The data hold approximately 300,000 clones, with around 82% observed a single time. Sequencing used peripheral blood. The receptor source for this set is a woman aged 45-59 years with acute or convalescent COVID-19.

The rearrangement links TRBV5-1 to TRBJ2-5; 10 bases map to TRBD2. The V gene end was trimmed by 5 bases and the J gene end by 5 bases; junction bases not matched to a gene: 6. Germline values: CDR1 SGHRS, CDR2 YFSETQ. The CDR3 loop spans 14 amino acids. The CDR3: CASRTSGSRETQYF. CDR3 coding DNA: TGCGCCAGCAGGACTAGCGGGTCGCGGGAGACCCAGTACTTC.

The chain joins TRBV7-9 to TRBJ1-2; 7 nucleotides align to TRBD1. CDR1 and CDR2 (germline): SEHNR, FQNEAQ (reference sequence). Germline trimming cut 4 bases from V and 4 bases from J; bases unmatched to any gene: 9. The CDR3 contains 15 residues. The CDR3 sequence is CASSSEQGIIYGYTF. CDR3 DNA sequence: TGTGCCAGCAGCTCTGAACAGGGGATAATCTATGGCTACACCTTC.

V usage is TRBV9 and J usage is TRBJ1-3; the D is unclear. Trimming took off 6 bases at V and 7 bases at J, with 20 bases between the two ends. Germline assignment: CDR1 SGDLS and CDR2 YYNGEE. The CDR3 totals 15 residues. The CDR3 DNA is TGTGCCAGCACCCCAGGCGGGCAGAATGCGAACACCATATATTTT. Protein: CASTPGGQNANTIYF.

This CDR3 is CASSPRDTSLYGYTF. CDR3 DNA sequence: TGTGCCAGCAGCCCCCGGGACACTTCCCTTTATGGCTACACCTTC. This rearrangement joins TRBV5-6 to TRBJ1-2; D may be TRBD1 (6 bases). V shed 4 bases and J shed 5 bases, with 18 bases lying between them. CDR1 and CDR2 (germline): SGHDT, YYEEEE. This CDR3 is 15 amino acids long.

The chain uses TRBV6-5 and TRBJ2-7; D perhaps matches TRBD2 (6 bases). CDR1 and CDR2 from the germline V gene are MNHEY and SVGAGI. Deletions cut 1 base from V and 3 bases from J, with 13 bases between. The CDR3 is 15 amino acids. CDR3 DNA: TGTGCCAGCAGTTACTACAGCGGGTCCTTCTACGAGCAGTACTTC. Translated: CASSYYSGSFYEQYF.

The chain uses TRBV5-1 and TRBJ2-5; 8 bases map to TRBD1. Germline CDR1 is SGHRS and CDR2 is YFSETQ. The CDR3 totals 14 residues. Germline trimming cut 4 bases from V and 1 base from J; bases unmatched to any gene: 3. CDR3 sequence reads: CASSIGTGQETQYF. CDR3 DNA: TGCGCCAGCAGCATCGGGACAGGCCAAGAGACCCAGTACTTC.

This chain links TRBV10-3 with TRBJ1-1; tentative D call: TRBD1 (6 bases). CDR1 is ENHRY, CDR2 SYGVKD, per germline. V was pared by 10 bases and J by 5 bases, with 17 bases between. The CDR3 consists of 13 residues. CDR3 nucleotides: TGTGCCAACTCTCTGGACAGAGGGACTGAAGCTTTCTTT. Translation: CANSLDRGTEAFF.

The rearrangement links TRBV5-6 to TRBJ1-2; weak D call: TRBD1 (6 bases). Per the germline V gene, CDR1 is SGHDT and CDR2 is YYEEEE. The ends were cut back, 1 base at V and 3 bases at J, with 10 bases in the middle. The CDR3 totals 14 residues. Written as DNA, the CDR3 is TGTGCCAGCAGCTTGCTAGGGGGGGACTATGGCTACACCTTC. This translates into CASSLLGGDYGYTF.

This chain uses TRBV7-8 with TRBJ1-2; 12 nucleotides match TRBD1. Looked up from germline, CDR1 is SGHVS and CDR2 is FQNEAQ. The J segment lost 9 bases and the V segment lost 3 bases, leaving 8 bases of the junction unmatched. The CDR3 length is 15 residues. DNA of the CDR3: TGTGCCAGCAGCTTTTTGGGGACAGGGGGCGTAAGCTACACCTTC. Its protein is CASSFLGTGGVSYTF.

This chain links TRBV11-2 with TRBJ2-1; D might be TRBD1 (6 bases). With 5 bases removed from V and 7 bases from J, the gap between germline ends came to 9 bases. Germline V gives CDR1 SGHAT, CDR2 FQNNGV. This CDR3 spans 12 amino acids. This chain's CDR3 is CASSRTVNEQFF. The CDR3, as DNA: TGTGCCAGCAGCCGGACAGTTAATGAGCAGTTCTTC.

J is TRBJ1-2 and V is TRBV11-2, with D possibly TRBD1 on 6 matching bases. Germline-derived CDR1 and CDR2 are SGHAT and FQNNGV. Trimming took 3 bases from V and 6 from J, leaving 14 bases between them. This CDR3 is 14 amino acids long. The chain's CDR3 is CASSFQRGANGYTF. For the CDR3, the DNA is TGTGCCAGCAGCTTCCAGCGGGGGGCGAATGGCTACACCTTC.

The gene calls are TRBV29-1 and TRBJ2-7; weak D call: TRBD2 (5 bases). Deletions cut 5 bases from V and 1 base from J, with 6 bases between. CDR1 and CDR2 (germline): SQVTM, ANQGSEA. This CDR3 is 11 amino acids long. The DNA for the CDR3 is TGCAGCGTTCGGGGATCCTACGAGCAGTACTTC. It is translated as CSVRGSYEQYF.

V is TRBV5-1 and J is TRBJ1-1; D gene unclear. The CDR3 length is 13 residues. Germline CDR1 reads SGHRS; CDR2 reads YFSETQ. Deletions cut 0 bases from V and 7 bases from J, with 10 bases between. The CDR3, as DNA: TGCGCCAGCAGCTTGGGCAATAACGGTGAAGCTTTCTTT. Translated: CASSLGNNGEAFF.

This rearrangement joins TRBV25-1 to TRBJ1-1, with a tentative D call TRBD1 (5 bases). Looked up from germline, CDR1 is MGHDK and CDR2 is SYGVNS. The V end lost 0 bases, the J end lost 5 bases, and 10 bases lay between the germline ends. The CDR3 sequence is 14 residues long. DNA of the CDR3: TGTGCCAGCAGTGAATACAGGGAAGGGACTGAAGCTTTCTTT. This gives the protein CASSEYREGTEAFF.

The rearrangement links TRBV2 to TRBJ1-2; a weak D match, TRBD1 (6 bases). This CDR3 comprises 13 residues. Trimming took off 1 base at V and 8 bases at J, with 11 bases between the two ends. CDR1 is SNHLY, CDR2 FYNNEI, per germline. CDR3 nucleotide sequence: TGTGCCAGCAGTGAAGAGGGGGAGACGGGCTACACCTTC. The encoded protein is CASSEEGETGYTF. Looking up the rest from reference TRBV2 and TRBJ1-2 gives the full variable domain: EPEVTQTPSHQVTQMGQEVILRCVPISNHLYFYWYRQILGQKVEFLVSFYNNEISEKSEIFDDQFSVERPDGSNFTLKIRSTKLEDSAMYFCASSEEGETGYTFGSGTRLTVV.

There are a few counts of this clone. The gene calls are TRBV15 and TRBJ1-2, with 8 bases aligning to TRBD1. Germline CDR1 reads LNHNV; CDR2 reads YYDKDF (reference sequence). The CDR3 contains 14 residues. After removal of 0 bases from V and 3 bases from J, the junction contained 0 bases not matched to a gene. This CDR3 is CATSREQGDYGYTF. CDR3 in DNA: TGTGCCACCAGCAGAGAACAGGGGGACTATGGCTACACCTTC. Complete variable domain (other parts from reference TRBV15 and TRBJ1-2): DAMVIQNPRYQVTQFGKPVTLSCSQTLNHNVMYWYQQKSSQAPKLLFHYYDKDFNNEADTPDNFQSRRPNTSFCFLDIRSPGLGDTAMYLCATSREQGDYGYTFGSGTRLTVV.

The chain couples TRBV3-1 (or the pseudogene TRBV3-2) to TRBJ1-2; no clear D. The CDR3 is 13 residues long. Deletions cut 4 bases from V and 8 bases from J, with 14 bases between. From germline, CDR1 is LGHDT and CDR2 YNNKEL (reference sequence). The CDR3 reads CASSLARVGGYTF. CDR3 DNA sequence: TGTGCCAGCAGCCTAGCGAGGGTAGGAGGCTACACCTTC.

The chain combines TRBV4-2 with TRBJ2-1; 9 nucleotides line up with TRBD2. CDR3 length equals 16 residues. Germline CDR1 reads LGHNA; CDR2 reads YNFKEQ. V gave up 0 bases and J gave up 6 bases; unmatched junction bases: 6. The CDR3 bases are TGTGCCAGCAGCCAAGAGGCTAGCGGGACCTTCAATGAGCAGTTCTTC. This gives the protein CASSQEASGTFNEQFF.

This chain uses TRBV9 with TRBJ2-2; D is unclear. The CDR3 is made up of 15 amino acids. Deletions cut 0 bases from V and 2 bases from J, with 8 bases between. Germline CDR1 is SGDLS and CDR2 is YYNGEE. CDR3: CASSVDLVNTGELFF. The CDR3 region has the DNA TGTGCCAGCAGCGTAGATCTAGTAAACACCGGGGAGCTGTTTTTT.

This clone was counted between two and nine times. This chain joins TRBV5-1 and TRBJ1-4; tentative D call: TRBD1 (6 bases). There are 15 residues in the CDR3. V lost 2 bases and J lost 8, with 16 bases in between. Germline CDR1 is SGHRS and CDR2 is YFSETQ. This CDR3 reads CASSLDGTQTEKLFF. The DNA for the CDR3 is TGCGCCAGCAGCTTAGACGGGACACAAACAGAAAAACTGTTTTTT.